A single sample is the source of the 17 T cell receptor beta chains below, sequenced in a study of long-term antiretroviral therapy in people with HIV. The assay used was immunoSEQ (version v3.0), run at survey level. The data were produced by immunoSEQ multiplex PCR, yet TCRdb's version contains in-frame clones alone and is incomplete. The table lists tens of thousands of clones, approximately 76% of them singletons. The material was unsorted PBMCs, obtained 1.1 years before starting antiretroviral therapy. Source of these receptors: a woman in her thirties or forties with HIV.

This rearrangement joins TRBV27 to TRBJ2-4, with 11 bases lining up with TRBD2. The CDR3 extends over 17 amino acids. Germline V gene sequence: CDR1 MNHEY, CDR2 SMNVEV (reference sequence). The junction had 4 bases not matched to a gene; V was cut back by 0 bases and J by 3 bases. Here the CDR3 reads CASSLSGSGGVKNIQYF. CDR3 nucleotide sequence: TGTGCCAGCAGTTTATCGGGTAGCGGGGGGGTCAAAAACATTCAGTACTTC.

The J gene is TRBJ1-3, the V gene TRBV7-2, with D unclear. The CDR3 is made up of 13 amino acids. Germline V CDR1 and CDR2: SGHTA, FQGNSA. V gave up 1 base and J gave up 6 bases, with 7 bases separating them. In nucleotides, the CDR3 is TGTGCCAGCAGCTTAGGCCCCCCAAACACCATATATTTT. Translating gives CASSLGPPNTIYF.

The chain couples TRBV27 to TRBJ2-3; 8 bases line up with TRBD2. The ends lost 5 bases at V and 6 bases at J; junction bases unmatched: 7. This CDR3 has 14 amino acids. CDR1 is MNHEY, CDR2 SMNVEV, per germline (reference sequence). The chain's CDR3 is CASSLSTSVDTQYF. The DNA for the CDR3 is TGTGCCAGCAGTCTTTCGACTAGCGTGGATACGCAGTATTTT.

The chain's CDR3 is CAISEGAGKESPLHF. CDR3 DNA: TGTGCCATCAGTGAGGGGGCCGGGAAGGAGTCACCCCTCCACTTT. The chain recombines TRBV10-3 with TRBJ1-6; D is perhaps TRBD1 (5 bases). Germline loops: CDR1 ENHRY, CDR2 SYGVKD. Trimming pared 2 bases from V and 10 bases from J, leaving 15 bases between. The CDR3 runs 15 residues.

The gene calls are TRBV6-6 and TRBJ2-6, with D perhaps being TRBD1 or TRBD2 (6 bases each). V lost 6 bases to trimming and J lost 4 bases, with 16 bases between them. The CDR3 runs 16 residues. The germline gives CDR1 MNHNY, CDR2 SVGAGI (reference sequence). DNA of the CDR3: TGTGCCAGCAGCGCCGAGTGGGGGGCCGGGGCCAACGTCCTGACTTTC. This gives the protein CASSAEWGAGANVLTF.

The V call is TRBV4-1, the J call TRBJ2-1; TRBD2 might be the D (5 bases). The ends were cut back, 5 bases at V and 8 bases at J, with 19 bases in the middle. The CDR3 contains 15 residues. CDR1 and CDR2 (germline): MGHRA, YSYEKL. The CDR3 region is CASSAPHLAPDEQFF. In DNA, the CDR3 is TGCGCCAGCAGCGCCCCACACCTAGCTCCGGATGAGCAGTTCTTC.

This chain uses TRBV11-1 with TRBJ1-1, with 8 bases aligning to TRBD1. There are 12 residues in the CDR3. Germline trimming cut 5 bases from V and 4 bases from J; bases unmatched to any gene: 0. Germline CDR1 reads SGHAT; CDR2 reads FQDESV (reference sequence). CDR3 sequence: CASSQGATEAFF. In nucleotides, the CDR3 is TGTGCCAGCAGCCAGGGGGCCACTGAAGCTTTCTTT.

The rearrangement uses TRBV6-1 and TRBJ1-1; D possibly corresponds to TRBD1 (5 bases). The CDR3 has 16 residues. Trimming stripped 8 bases from V and 2 bases from J, with 21 bases between. Germline V lookup: CDR1 MNHNS, CDR2 SASEGT. In DNA form, the CDR3 reads TGTGCCAGCTGTGGGGGGTTTAGCCAGGGCAACACTGAAGCTTTCTTT. This codes for CASCGGFSQGNTEAFF.

The chain links TRBV5-1 to TRBJ1-6; D not resolved. The CDR3 runs 16 residues. Trimming took 0 bases from V and 9 from J, leaving 16 bases between them. Germline V gene data show CDR1 as SGHRS and CDR2 as YFSETQ. CDR3 DNA: TGCGCCAGCAGCTTGGACTCTCTCGTCTTGGGTTCACCCCTCCACTTT. It encodes CASSLDSLVLGSPLHF.

This clone was counted a single time. The chain uses TRBV18 and TRBJ1-1; perhaps TRBD1 as D (5 bases). This CDR3 has 15 residues. CDR1 KGHSH and CDR2 LQKENI come from the germline V gene. The V gene lost 2 bases and the J gene lost 8 bases, with 18 bases spanning the gap. This CDR3 is CASSPSGVSGGEAFF. The CDR3 coding sequence is TGTGCCAGCTCACCATCCGGGGTTTCTGGGGGAGAAGCTTTCTTT.

V usage is TRBV7-9 and J usage is TRBJ1-1; D may be TRBD1 (6 bases). The germline gives CDR1 SEHNR, CDR2 FQNEAQ (reference sequence). This CDR3 region has 13 residues. Trimming removed 3 bases from V and 1 base from J, with 6 bases in between. CDR3 DNA: TGTGCCAGCAGCTTGACAGGGAACACTGAAGCTTTCTTT. Translating it yields CASSLTGNTEAFF.

CDR3 in amino acids: CASSLDSPGRTATNEKLFF. In DNA, the CDR3 is TGTGCCAGCAGCTTAGATTCCCCCGGACGGACTGCAACTAATGAAAAACTGTTTTTT. The chain uses TRBV11-2 and TRBJ1-4, with unresolved D. V lost 0 bases, J lost 0 bases, and 17 bases lay in between. CDR1 is SGHAT and CDR2 is FQNNGV in the germline V gene. The CDR3 is made up of 19 amino acids. The complete variable domain, with remaining parts taken from reference TRBV11-2 and TRBJ1-4, reads EAGVAQSPRYKIIEKRQSVAFWCNPISGHATLYWYQQILGQGPKLLIQFQNNGVVDDSQLPKDRFSAERLKGVDSTLKIQPAKLEDSAVYLCASSLDSPGRTATNEKLFFGSGTQLSVL.

The chain is built from TRBV30 and TRBJ2-5; a possible D gene is TRBD1 (6 bases). The CDR3 spans 14 residues. Germline values: CDR1 GTSNPN, CDR2 SVGIG (reference sequence). V was pared by 0 bases and J by 7 bases, with 15 bases between. Here the CDR3 reads CAWSVPGVSGTQYF. In nucleotides, the CDR3 is TGTGCCTGGAGTGTACCAGGGGTCTCGGGGACCCAGTACTTC.

This chain uses TRBV11-3 with TRBJ2-7; D is perhaps TRBD2 (7 bases). Trimming shortened V by 5 bases and J by 5 bases, and 25 bases separated the two germline ends. The CDR3 sequence is 17 residues long. Germline V gene lookup returns CDR1 SGHNT and CDR2 YENEEA. CDR3 in amino acids: CASSPRGGGLLDHEQYF. CDR3 DNA: TGTGCCAGCAGCCCCCGAGGGGGGGGGCTCCTCGACCACGAGCAGTACTTC. Drawing the rest from reference TRBV11-3 and TRBJ2-7, the complete variable domain is EAGVVQSPRYKIIEKKQPVAFWCNPISGHNTLYWYLQNLGQGPELLIRYENEEAVDDSQLPKDRFSAERLKGVDSTLKIQPAELGDSAVYLCASSPRGGGLLDHEQYFGPGTRLTVT.

The chain carries TRBV18 and TRBJ1-3; D is perhaps TRBD1 (5 bases). Deletions cut 2 bases from V and 4 bases from J, with 24 bases between. CDR1 is KGHSH and CDR2 is LQKENI in the germline V gene. There are 19 residues in the CDR3. CDR3 region: CASSPGSPAFAGAGNTIYF. The CDR3 bases are TGTGCCAGCTCACCAGGATCCCCTGCCTTTGCCGGGGCCGGAAACACCATATATTTT.

The chain is built from TRBV30 and TRBJ1-1, with D uncertain. The germline CDR1 and CDR2 sequences are GTSNPN and SVGIG (reference sequence). The CDR3 consists of 11 residues. The CDR3: CKAQVNTEAFF. In DNA, the CDR3 is TGTAAGGCCCAGGTCAACACTGAAGCTTTCTTT.

The chain joins TRBV18 to TRBJ2-1; D may be TRBD2 (6 bases). Germline V gene lookup returns CDR1 KGHSH and CDR2 LQKENI. Trimming removed 2 bases at V and 1 base at J, with 9 bases between. The CDR3 is 15 amino acids. CDR3 loop: CASSPTGVSYNEQFF. DNA for the CDR3: TGTGCCAGCTCACCAACGGGGGTGTCCTACAATGAGCAGTTCTTC.